This T cell receptor beta chain comes out of a study of identifying expanded T cells in peripheral blood. Study results and caveats: Over about two and four weeks, about 15 and 19 clones changed, versus approximately 1.2 between replicates. Across healthy donors, higher total template counts meant significantly greater roughly 2-week count variance.

Only in-frame clones appear in the TCRdb table, and some are missing; sequencing was by immunoSEQ multiplex PCR. This sample has fewer than 110,000 clones, with 70% to 90% found just once. No infections or other immune events were documented during collection. Germline V gene lookup returns CDR1 LNHNV and CDR2 YYDKDF (reference sequence). V shed 4 bases and J shed 1 base, with 11 bases lying between them. The CDR3 has 14 residues. As for this clone: What it binds is not known.

What was sequenced was blood. This clonotype was sampled from a person aged 18 to 75 in good health. The J gene is TRBJ2-7, the V gene TRBV15, with a tentative D call TRBD1 (6 bases). The CDR3 bases are TGTGCCACCAGCACGGGACACCCTTCCTACGAGCAGTACTTC. It translates to CATSTGHPSYEQYF.